These T cell receptor beta chains were read from a single sample in a study of CD8 T cells in Susac syndrome. Using its own MiXCR run on the immunoSEQ multiplex PCR reads, TCRdb lists one record per CDR3 protein. The sample holds about 130,000 distinct CDR3 sequences, over 90% seen once. The specimen was CD8+ T cells from PBMCs. The receptor set was obtained from a human donor with multiple sclerosis. Each CDR3 is given with its conserved first and last residue. The D gene is left open where the match is weak. Not all rows give a size; the values are once, few, many and, for expanded clones, a class.

size,V,J,length,D,CDR3,DNA
.,TRBV24-1,TRBJ2-5,15,.,CATSDLRGRQETQYF,TGTGCCACCAGTGATTTACGAGGAAGGCAGGAGACCCAGTACTTC
.,TRBV6-6,TRBJ2-1,14,.,CASSYGLRSDEQFF,TGTGCCAGCAGTTACGGGTTAAGGAGCGATGAGCAGTTCTTC
.,TRBV27,TRBJ2-5,14,.,CASSLSRGRETQYF,TGTGCCAGCAGTTTATCGAGGGGTAGAGAGACCCAGTACTTC
.,TRBV10-3,TRBJ2-1,12,.,CAISARDNEQFF,TGTGCCATCAGTGCCAGAGACAATGAGCAGTTCTTC
once,TRBV7-9,TRBJ2-7,15,.,CASSFSPTNSYEQYF,TGTGCCAGCAGCTTTAGCCCGACGAACTCCTACGAGCAGTACTTC
.,TRBV5-6,TRBJ2-3,14,.,CASSLGGNTDTQYF,TGTGCCAGCAGCTTGGGGGGGAACACAGATACGCAGTATTTT
.,TRBV16,TRBJ2-3,14,.,CASSQFRLTDTQYF,TGTGCCAGCAGCCAATTTAGGCTTACAGATACGCAGTATTTT
.,TRBV5-1,TRBJ1-2,12,.,CASSLRGIGYTF,TGCGCCAGCAGCTTAAGGGGGATCGGCTACACCTTC
.,TRBV7-9,TRBJ2-5,15,TRBD2,CASRSGTTILGTQYF,TGTGCCAGCAGATCCGGGACTACCATTTTGGGGACCCAGTACTTC
.,TRBV12-3/TRBV12-4,TRBJ1-1,18,.,CASIPSLNVRGFDTEAFF,TGTGCCAGCATCCCTTCGTTGAACGTCAGGGGATTTGACACTGAAGCTTTCTTT
.,TRBV4-1,TRBJ2-7,14,TRBD1,CASSRDRRTYEQYF,TGCGCCAGCAGCCGGGACAGGAGAACCTACGAGCAGTACTTC
.,TRBV4-1,TRBJ2-1,13,TRBD1,CASSHNTGDEQFF,TGCGCCAGCAGCCACAACACAGGGGACGAGCAGTTCTTC
few,TRBV19,TRBJ1-6,13,.,CASSSQRNSPLHF,TGTGCCAGTAGTTCTCAGCGGAATTCCCCCCTCCACTTT
.,TRBV25-1,TRBJ1-5,13,.,CASSECPHQPQHF,TGTGCCAGCAGTGAATGCCCCCATCAGCCCCAGCATTTT
.,TRBV19,TRBJ2-6,15,.,CASSIWGSGANVLTF,TGTGCCAGTAGTATTTGGGGCTCTGGGGCCAACGTCCTGACTTTC
.,TRBV5-1,TRBJ2-1,15,TRBD2,CASSFISGLAVGKFF,TGCGCCAGCAGCTTTATCTCCGGACTAGCGGTTGGGAAGTTCTTC
.,TRBV2,TRBJ2-1,14,.,CATRGLVNYNEQFF,TGTGCCACCCGGGGCCTAGTGAACTACAATGAGCAGTTCTTC
.,TRBV7-9,TRBJ2-4,12,.,CASSSSGDIQYF,TGTGCCAGCAGCTCCTCGGGAGACATTCAGTACTTC
.,TRBV27,TRBJ2-7,14,TRBD1,CASSGGQVPYEQYF,TGTGCCAGCAGTGGGGGACAGGTGCCCTACGAGCAGTACTTC
.,TRBV24-1,TRBJ1-4,12,.,CATSALGEKLFF,TGTGCCACCAGTGCGTTGGGGGAAAAACTGTTTTTT